A selection of T cell receptor beta chains follows, all from one sample in a study of cytomegalovirus exposure and HLA in healthy donors. Libraries were prepared by immunoSEQ multiplex PCR; TCRdb keeps only in-frame clonotypes and omits some of them. Among approximately 220,000 clones, over 70% were seen once, and the ten largest hold roughly 0.71%. The specimen sequenced was PBMCs. Every receptor here comes from a boy aged 2-15 years in good health and CMV-seronegative. The CDR3 runs from the conserved cysteine through the conserved F or W. D genes are given only for firm matches. The size entry is marked missing in some rows and otherwise reads once, few, many or a size class.

j_call clone_size d_call v_call cdr3_aa cdr3_nt
TRBJ2-7 - - TRBV6-1 CASSVNTGEQYF TGTGCCAGCAGTGTGAATACGGGGGAGCAGTACTTC
TRBJ1-3 - - TRBV14 CASNQGISADRVSGNTIYF TGTGCCAGCAACCAAGGAATAAGTGCAGACCGGGTCTCTGGAAACACCATATATTTT
TRBJ1-6 - - TRBV4-1 CASSPRDTDNSPLHF TGCGCCAGCAGCCCCCGGGACACCGATAATTCACCCCTCCACTTT
TRBJ1-6 - - TRBV13 CASSLSSGGRANSPLHF TGTGCCAGCAGCCTCTCATCGGGAGGCAGGGCGAATTCACCCCTCCACTTT
TRBJ1-3 - - TRBV4-2 CASSQEWAGSGNTIYF TGTGCCAGCAGCCAAGAATGGGCAGGGTCTGGAAACACCATATATTTT
TRBJ2-3 once - TRBV27 CASSLAPTDTQYF TGTGCCAGCAGTTTGGCCCCCACAGATACGCAGTATTTT
TRBJ2-3 - - TRBV6-5 CASRLLDTQYF TGTGCCAGCAGACTGTTGGATACGCAGTATTTT
TRBJ1-5 - - TRBV19 CASSMTQGSGQPQHF TGTGCCAGTAGTATGACTCAGGGGTCTGGTCAGCCCCAGCATTTT
TRBJ2-5 - - TRBV2 CASSETRRETQYF TGTGCCAGCAGTGAGACTAGGAGGGAGACCCAGTACTTC
TRBJ2-7 - TRBD1 TRBV7-9 CASSHKSQGPQEQYF TGTGCCAGCAGCCACAAATCACAGGGGCCGCAAGAGCAGTACTTC
TRBJ1-1 - TRBD1 TRBV9 CASSAGTDLNTEAFF TGTGCCAGCAGCGCAGGGACAGATCTGAACACTGAAGCTTTCTTT
TRBJ2-5 - TRBD2 TRBV2 CASSWGLAGAWETQYF TGTGCCAGCAGTTGGGGACTAGCGGGAGCATGGGAGACCCAGTACTTC
TRBJ1-3 - - TRBV29-1 CSVEVSGTSGGTIYF TGCAGCGTTGAAGTTAGCGGGACTAGCGGTGGCACCATATATTTT
TRBJ2-7 - TRBD2 TRBV7-2 CASSIPGLAVRGQYF TGTGCCAGCAGCATTCCGGGACTAGCGGTTAGGGGGCAGTACTTC
TRBJ1-5 once TRBD1 TRBV6-5 CASTADRGGNQPQHF TGTGCCAGCACTGCCGACAGGGGTGGCAATCAGCCCCAGCATTTT
TRBJ1-5 - - TRBV27 CASSPRWRRDQPQHF TGTGCCAGCAGTCCCCGGTGGCGGAGAGATCAGCCCCAGCATTTT
TRBJ1-2 - - TRBV4-1 CASSQDGGARGYTF TGCGCCAGCAGCCAAGATGGAGGGGCAAGGGGCTACACCTTC
TRBJ1-5 - - TRBV7-2 CASSLWDRGQPQHF TGTGCCAGCAGCTTATGGGATAGGGGACAGCCCCAGCATTTT
TRBJ1-1 - - TRBV18 CASSRDLGEEAFF TGTGCCAGCTCACGAGATTTGGGAGAAGAAGCTTTCTTT
TRBJ1-4 - TRBD1 TRBV5-5 CASSLPWTGVSEKLFF TGTGCCAGCAGCTTGCCATGGACAGGGGTTAGTGAAAAACTGTTTTTT
TRBJ1-3 - - TRBV13 CASSSTGNTIYF TGTGCCAGCAGCTCAACTGGAAACACCATATATTTT
TRBJ2-2 - - TRBV9 CASSVDRAGTGELFF TGTGCCAGCAGCGTAGATCGGGCGGGGACCGGGGAGCTGTTTTTT
TRBJ1-1 few - TRBV6-6 CASSYLLVGMNTEAFF TGTGCCAGCAGTTACTTGCTTGTCGGGATGAACACTGAAGCTTTCTTT
TRBJ2-2 - TRBD1 TRBV27 CASSFTGGAGELFF TGTGCCAGCAGTTTCACAGGGGGCGCCGGGGAGCTGTTTTTT
TRBJ1-2 - - TRBV6-5 CASSYDRGSSYGYTF TGTGCCAGCAGTTACGATCGGGGGAGTAGTTATGGCTACACCTTC
TRBJ2-1 - - TRBV4-2 CASSQDPLDEQFF TGTGCCAGCAGCCAAGATCCCCTAGATGAGCAGTTCTTC
TRBJ2-7 - TRBD2 TRBV6-6 CASSTLAGEYEQYF TGTGCCAGCAGTACACTAGCGGGGGAGTACGAGCAGTACTTC
TRBJ2-1 - - TRBV5-1 CASSSPGVVYNEQFF TGCGCCAGCAGCTCGCCTGGAGTGGTCTACAATGAGCAGTTCTTC
TRBJ2-7 - - TRBV7-9 CASSPSVAVAGEQYF TGTGCCAGCAGCCCCTCCGTAGCGGTGGCGGGGGAGCAGTACTTC
TRBJ1-1 - - TRBV6-5 CASRLGGANTEAFF TGTGCCAGCAGATTGGGAGGGGCGAACACTGAAGCTTTCTTT
TRBJ2-7 - TRBD2 TRBV5-6 CASSLSSGRGEQYF TGTGCCAGCAGCCTTTCTAGCGGGAGGGGCGAGCAGTACTTC
TRBJ2-7 - TRBD2 TRBV18 CASTTSGLYYEQYF TGTGCCAGCACGACTAGCGGGTTATACTACGAGCAGTACTTC
TRBJ2-5 - TRBD1 TRBV13 CASSFGTGVLQETQYF TGTGCCAGCAGCTTCGGGACAGGGGTCCTACAAGAGACCCAGTACTTC
TRBJ2-1 - TRBD2 TRBV5-1 CASSSTSGGLNEQFF TGCGCCAGCAGCTCTACTAGCGGGGGGCTAAATGAGCAGTTCTTC
TRBJ2-1 - TRBD2 TRBV5-1 CASSLVTSGGNEQFF TGCGCCAGCAGCTTGGTTACTAGCGGGGGAAATGAGCAGTTCTTC
TRBJ2-7 few TRBD1 TRBV6-5 CASSYQGQGYYEQYF TGTGCCAGCAGTTATCAGGGACAGGGTTACTACGAGCAGTACTTC
TRBJ2-2 - TRBD2 TRBV7-3 CASSGGDTGELFF TGTGCCAGCAGCGGGGGGGACACCGGGGAGCTGTTTTTT
TRBJ2-5 - TRBD2 TRBV13 CASSSPSGGRKETQYF TGTGCCAGCAGCTCTCCTAGCGGAGGCCGGAAAGAGACCCAGTACTTC
TRBJ1-5 - - TRBV6-1 CASSYGSDQPQHF TGTGCCAGCAGTTATGGGAGTGATCAGCCCCAGCATTTT
TRBJ2-7 - - TRBV2 CASSVRGPTGVEQYF TGTGCCAGCAGTGTCAGGGGCCCGACCGGGGTCGAGCAGTACTTC
TRBJ2-5 - - TRBV6-6 CASSPRGGLETQYF TGTGCCAGCAGTCCCAGGGGAGGGCTAGAGACCCAGTACTTC
TRBJ2-7 - TRBD2 TRBV13 CASSHPSGGNSYEQYF TGTGCCAGCAGCCATCCTAGCGGGGGTAATTCCTACGAGCAGTACTTC
TRBJ2-3 - TRBD1 TRBV5-4 CASSSRDSFTDTQYF TGTGCCAGCAGCTCCCGGGACAGTTTCACAGATACGCAGTATTTT
TRBJ2-5 - - TRBV5-4 CASSFGGALGETQYF TGTGCCAGCAGCTTTGGCGGGGCCCTGGGAGAGACCCAGTACTTC
TRBJ2-7 - TRBD1 TRBV7-9 CASSDRGFYEQYF TGTGCCAGCAGTGACAGGGGATTCTACGAGCAGTACTTC
TRBJ2-7 once TRBD1 TRBV6-6 CASSLTGETSYEQYF TGTGCCAGCAGCCTGACAGGGGAGACCTCCTACGAGCAGTACTTC
TRBJ2-7 - - TRBV5-1 CASSIEQGYEQYF TGCGCCAGCAGTATTGAACAGGGTTACGAGCAGTACTTC
TRBJ1-4 - - TRBV19 CASTLGRANEKLFF TGTGCCAGTACCCTGGGGAGGGCAAATGAAAAACTGTTTTTT
TRBJ1-1 few - TRBV2 CAGGVLAVTEAFF TGTGCCGGCGGGGTACTGGCTGTCACTGAAGCTTTCTTT
TRBJ1-2 - - TRBV29-1 CSVEVAGVGYTF TGCAGCGTTGAAGTAGCCGGGGTTGGCTACACCTTC
TRBJ1-2 - - TRBV30 CAYGGQGSGYTF TGTGCCTACGGTGGGCAGGGAAGTGGCTACACCTTC
TRBJ1-1 - - TRBV30 CAWSVQGLYTEAFF TGTGCCTGGAGTGTCCAGGGCCTTTACACTGAAGCTTTCTTT
TRBJ2-2 - TRBD1 TRBV29-1 CSATTGFTGELFF TGCAGCGCCACGACAGGGTTCACCGGGGAGCTGTTTTTT
TRBJ2-7 - TRBD2 TRBV7-9 CASSPSSGIYEQYF TGTGCCAGCAGCCCGTCTAGCGGGATCTACGAGCAGTACTTC